This is a list of T cell receptor beta chains from one sample in a study of T-cell reconstitution after alpha-beta-depleted transplantation in children. TCRdb passed the PCR reads through MiXCR, listing each CDR3 protein once. The table shows around 440,000 distinct CDR3 sequences, with approximately 10% occurring only once. The sample here was PBMCs, taken before TCRalphabeta/CD19-depleted stem cell transplant. The receptor set was obtained from a child under 10 years old with inherited bone marrow failure, due to receive a stem cell transplant. Both conserved end residues are part of each CDR3. The listing skips clone size in some rows; elsewhere it reads once, few, many or a size class.

v_call	j_call	clone_size	cdr3_aa
TRBV18	TRBJ2-3	many	CASSPFPSGTSTDTQYF
TRBV10-2	TRBJ2-7	few	CASSDPTYEQYF
TRBV30	TRBJ2-7	-	CAWSVRVSYEQYF
TRBV7-2	TRBJ2-7	-	CASSLVGTGLRNYEQYF
TRBV9	TRBJ1-2	many	CASTPGQGNYGYTF
TRBV29-1	TRBJ2-5	many	CSGRGRHQETQYF
TRBV5-1	TRBJ2-1	many	CASSPFQGGGEQFF
TRBV12-3/TRBV12-4	TRBJ2-7	many	CASSLRVAGERKGYEQYF
TRBV7-9	TRBJ2-1	few	CASSFSFVSEQFF
TRBV9	TRBJ2-3	many	CASSVELAGITDTQYF
TRBV19	TRBJ2-2	-	CASSIVDRTGELFF
TRBV7-9	TRBJ1-2	many	CASSFPDVYGYTF
TRBV3-1	TRBJ2-2	many	CASSRGGELFF
TRBV29-1	TRBJ2-1	many	CSVEPATSGSNGEQFF
TRBV4-3	TRBJ2-5	many	CASSQDLDLTQETQYF
TRBV6-2/TRBV6-3	TRBJ2-2	few	CASTDGGELFF
TRBV12-3/TRBV12-4	TRBJ1-2	many	CASSPLGGANGYTF
TRBV19	TRBJ2-7	-	CASSPGLAGVIHEQYF
TRBV13	TRBJ1-4	many	CASSLGQGSANEKLFF
TRBV28	TRBJ2-1	many	CASMGRREQFF
TRBV4-1	TRBJ2-1	many	CASSDRVPGEQFF
TRBV6-2/TRBV6-3	TRBJ2-7	many	CASSQRRLAGASEQYF
TRBV20-1	TRBJ2-7	-	CSARVGLEQYF
TRBV7-9	TRBJ1-1	many	CASSLSLRGDEAFF
TRBV21-1	TRBJ2-2	many	CASSTTLRNTGELFF
TRBV5-1	TRBJ2-3	many	CASSLAPRGSGPSTDTQYF
TRBV19	TRBJ2-1	many	CASSGNEQFF
TRBV20-1	TRBJ1-1	many	CSALNPGAEAFF
TRBV5-1	TRBJ1-4	-	CASSPGQGLGATNEKLFF
TRBV29-1	TRBJ2-7	many	CSVRAQSSYEQYF
TRBV5-1	TRBJ1-4	many	CASSLAPEGGVEKLFF
TRBV12-3/TRBV12-4	TRBJ2-5	many	CASSPGQEGETQYF
TRBV6-2/TRBV6-3	TRBJ1-1	many	CASSPPDRLNTEAFF
TRBV4-3	TRBJ2-3	many	CASSSGLAGGTDTQYF
TRBV12-3/TRBV12-4	TRBJ2-7	many	CASSFLGEFPYEQYF
TRBV7-8	TRBJ2-1	few	CASSLRLVSYNEQFF
TRBV4-1	TRBJ2-2	many	CASSPTRATSVNTGELFF
TRBV19	TRBJ1-2	few	CASSPWGGSNYGYTF
TRBV18	TRBJ2-2	many	CASSPTSGETGELFF
TRBV9	TRBJ2-5	once	CASSVFGSETQYF
TRBV29-1	TRBJ2-5	many	CSGGSPVTQETQYF
TRBV13	TRBJ2-7	few	CASSRVGASYEQYF
TRBV27	TRBJ2-7	-	CASRPGLAHYEQYF
TRBV20-1	TRBJ2-7	-	CGARPNRGSGGREQYF
TRBV7-2	TRBJ2-1	few	CASSLAGAAGKYNEQFF
TRBV20-1	TRBJ1-1	many	CSARGQVRTEAFF
TRBV6-5	TRBJ1-1	many	CASSPLWTGMNTEAFF